This T cell receptor (beta chain) stems from a study of identical twins. MiXCR was run by TCRdb on the 5' RACE reads, yielding one entry per CDR3 protein. Counted here are some 760,000 distinct CDR3 sequences, roughly 18% occurring once; the ten biggest clones make up around 13%. Notes on this clonotype: Antigen unknown.

The CDR3 is 15 residues long. V trimming: 5 bases; J trimming: 3 bases; junction bases outside the gene matches: 7. Points from the study as a whole: For cord blood, abundant beta clonotypes had fewer insertions, unlike memory repertoires, which showed none.

This sample also belongs to another study, concerning T cells expressing NK-cell markers. That paper states: The study sequenced eight donors, seven HCMV-seropositive and one seronegative. Expanded NKG2C+ T cell clones had unclear HCMV specificity.

This clonotype originated in a young woman in good health. What was sequenced was PBMCs. This chain connects TRBV12-3 or TRBV12-4 to TRBJ2-3; the match to TRBD2 covers 8 bases. CDR3 in DNA: TGTGCCAGCAGTACAAGCGGGAGTGGTACAGATACGCAGTATTTT. This encodes CASSTSGSGTDTQYF.